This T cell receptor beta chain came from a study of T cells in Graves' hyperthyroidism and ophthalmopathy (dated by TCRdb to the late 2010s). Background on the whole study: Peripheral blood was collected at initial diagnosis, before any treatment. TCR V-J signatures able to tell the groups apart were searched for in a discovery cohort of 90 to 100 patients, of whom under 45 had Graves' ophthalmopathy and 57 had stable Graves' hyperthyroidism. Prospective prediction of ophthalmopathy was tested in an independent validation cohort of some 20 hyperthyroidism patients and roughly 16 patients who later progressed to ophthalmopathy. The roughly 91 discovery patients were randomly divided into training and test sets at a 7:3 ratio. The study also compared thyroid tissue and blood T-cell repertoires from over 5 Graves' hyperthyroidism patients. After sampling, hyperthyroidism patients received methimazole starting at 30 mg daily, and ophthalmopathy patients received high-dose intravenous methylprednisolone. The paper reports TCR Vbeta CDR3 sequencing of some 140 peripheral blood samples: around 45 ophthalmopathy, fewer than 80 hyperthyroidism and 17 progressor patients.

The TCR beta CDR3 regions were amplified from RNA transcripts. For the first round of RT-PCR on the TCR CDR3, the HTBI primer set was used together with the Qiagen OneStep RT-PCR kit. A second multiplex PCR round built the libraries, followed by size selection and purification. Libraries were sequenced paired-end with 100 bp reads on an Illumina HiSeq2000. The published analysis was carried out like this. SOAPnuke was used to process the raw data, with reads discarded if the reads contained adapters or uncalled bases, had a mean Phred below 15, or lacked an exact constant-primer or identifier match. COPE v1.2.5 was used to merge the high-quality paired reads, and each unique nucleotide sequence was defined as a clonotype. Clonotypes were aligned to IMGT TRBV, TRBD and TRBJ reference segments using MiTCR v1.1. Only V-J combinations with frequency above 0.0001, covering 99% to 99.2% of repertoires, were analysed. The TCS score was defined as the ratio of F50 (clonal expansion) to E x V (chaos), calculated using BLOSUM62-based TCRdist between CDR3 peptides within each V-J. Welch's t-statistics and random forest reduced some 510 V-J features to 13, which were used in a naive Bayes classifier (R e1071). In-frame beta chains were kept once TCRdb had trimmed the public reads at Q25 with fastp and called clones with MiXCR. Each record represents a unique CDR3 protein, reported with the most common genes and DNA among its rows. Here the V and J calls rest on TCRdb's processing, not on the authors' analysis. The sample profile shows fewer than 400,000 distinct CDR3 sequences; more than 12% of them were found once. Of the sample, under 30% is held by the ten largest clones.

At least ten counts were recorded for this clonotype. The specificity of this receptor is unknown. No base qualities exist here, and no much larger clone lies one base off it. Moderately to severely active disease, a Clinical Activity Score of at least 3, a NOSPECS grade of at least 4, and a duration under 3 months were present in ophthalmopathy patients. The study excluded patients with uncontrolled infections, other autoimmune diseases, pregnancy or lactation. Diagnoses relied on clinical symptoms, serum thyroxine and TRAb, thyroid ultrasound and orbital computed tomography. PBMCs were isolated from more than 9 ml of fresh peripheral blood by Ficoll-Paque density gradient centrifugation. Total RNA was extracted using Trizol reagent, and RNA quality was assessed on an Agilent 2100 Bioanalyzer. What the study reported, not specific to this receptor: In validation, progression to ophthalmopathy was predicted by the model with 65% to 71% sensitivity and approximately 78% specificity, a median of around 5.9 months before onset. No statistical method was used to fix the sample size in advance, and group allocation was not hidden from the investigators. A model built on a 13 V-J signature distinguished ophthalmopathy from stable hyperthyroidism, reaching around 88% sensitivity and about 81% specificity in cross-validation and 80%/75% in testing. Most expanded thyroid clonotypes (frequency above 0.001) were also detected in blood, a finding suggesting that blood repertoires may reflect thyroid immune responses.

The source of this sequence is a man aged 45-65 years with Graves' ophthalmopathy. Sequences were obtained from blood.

The encoded CDR3 is CSARIEWTGRTEAFF. The DNA sequence reads TGCAGTGCTAGGATTGAGTGGACAGGGAGGACTGAAGCTTTCTTT. The rearrangement joined TRBV20-1 to TRBJ1-1, with 8 bases in between that match TRBD1. V is pruned by 3 bases and J by 5 bases, leaving 11 bases of the junction without a gene match. The CDR3 runs 15 amino acids, cysteine and phenylalanine included. Left in the record is the CDR3 DNA by itself, 45 bases read in frame from the first base. For CDR1 and CDR2, the germline V gene (reference sequence) lists DFQATT and SNEGSKA.